This passage covers 12 T cell receptor beta chains from one sample sequenced in a study of patients and donors after allogeneic stem cell transplantation. One entry per CDR3 protein results from TCRdb running MiXCR on the RT-PCR reads. Of approximately 99,000 distinct CDR3 sequences listed, around 38% are singletons. Sample: blood, either unsorted or a sorted T cell fraction (not recorded which). These receptors came from a human donor who was either an allogeneic HSCT recipient or a stem cell or donor lymphocyte infusion donor (not recorded which). It is not recorded whose cells these are; they may come from a transplant donor.

The chain combines TRBV28 with TRBJ2-5; 11 bases are shared with TRBD2. This CDR3 has 18 residues. Germline CDR1 and CDR2: MDHEN and SYDVKM. Trimming at V came to 6 bases and at J to 0 bases, leaving 12 bases not matched to a gene. The CDR3 DNA follows: TGTGCCAGCAGACCCGGACGGATAGCGGGAGGGCACCAAGAGACCCAGTACTTC. This translates into CASRPGRIAGGHQETQYF.

V is TRBV9 and J is TRBJ2-3, with D perhaps TRBD2 (6 bases). The CDR3 consists of 16 residues. Trimming shortened V by 0 bases and J by 6 bases, and 17 bases separated the two germline ends. The V gene's germline CDR1 is SGDLS and CDR2 YYNGEE. In nucleotides, the CDR3 is TGTGCCAGCAGCGTAGGGTCTGGCGGGATCCCCGATACGCAGTATTTT. Translation gives CASSVGSGGIPDTQYF.

This clonotype occurred a few times. The chain recombines TRBV11-2 with TRBJ2-1; maybe TRBD2 (6 bases). Germline loops: CDR1 SGHAT, CDR2 FQNNGV. The CDR3 has 15 residues. Trimming took off 0 bases at V and 3 bases at J, with 9 bases between the two ends. In nucleotides, the CDR3 is TGTGCCAGCAGCTTAGATGTGGGAGGCTACAATGAGCAGTTCTTC. As protein: CASSLDVGGYNEQFF.

Only a few counts were recorded for this clonotype. The rearrangement links TRBV24-1 to TRBJ2-5, with 7 positions matching TRBD1. The J segment lost 7 bases and the V segment lost 4 bases, leaving 14 bases of the junction unmatched. Germline V lookup: CDR1 KGHDR, CDR2 SFDVKD. The CDR3 sequence is 16 residues long. CDR3 region: CATSDNPPQGYGTQYF. The DNA of the CDR3 is TGTGCCACCAGTGACAATCCCCCACAGGGGTACGGGACCCAGTACTTC.

In this sample, this clonotype turned up a few times. The chain links TRBV7-8 to TRBJ2-5; D is possibly TRBD1 or TRBD2 (5 bases each). The germline V gene has CDR1 SGHVS and CDR2 FQNEAQ. The V gene lost 4 bases and the J gene lost 5 bases, with 14 bases spanning the gap. This CDR3 is built from 14 residues. DNA for the CDR3: TGTGCCAGCAGCTACGACTGGGGGACGGAGACCCAGTACTTC. Translating gives CASSYDWGTETQYF.

This chain connects TRBV12-3 or TRBV12-4 to TRBJ2-3; 14 bases line up with TRBD2. The CDR3 consists of 18 residues. V dropped 5 bases and J dropped 0; count of bases not matched to a gene: 7. CDR3 sequence (DNA): TGTGCCAGCAGTCCGGGGACTAGCGGGAGTCCTAGCACAGATACGCAGTATTTT. This codes for CASSPGTSGSPSTDTQYF.

The chain couples TRBV10-3 to TRBJ2-7, with D tentatively TRBD1 (6 bases). Germline V lookup: CDR1 ENHRY, CDR2 SYGVKD. CDR3 length equals 13 residues. Trimming pared 7 bases from V and 1 base from J, leaving 11 bases between. In DNA, the CDR3 is TGTGCCATCAAGGACAGCCGATCCTACGAGCAGTACTTC. Translated, it gives CAIKDSRSYEQYF.

This rearrangement joins TRBV18 to TRBJ2-1; D uncertain. The germline V and J ends were trimmed by 2 bases and 9 bases, with 11 bases remaining between them. Germline V lookup: CDR1 KGHSH, CDR2 LQKENI. The CDR3 contains 13 residues. CDR3 in amino acids: CASSPSRATEQFF. In nucleotides, the CDR3 is TGTGCCAGCTCACCAAGTCGCGCTACTGAGCAGTTCTTC.

The chain links TRBV29-1 to TRBJ2-1; 11 bases align to TRBD2. This CDR3 contains 14 residues. J was trimmed by 8 bases and V by 6 bases; bases with no gene match: 9. Germline CDR1 SQVTM, CDR2 ANQGSEA. The DNA of the CDR3 is TGCAGCGTCGGCCCGAGACTAGCGGGATATGAGCAGTTCTTC. As protein: CSVGPRLAGYEQFF.

This clonotype was detected a few times. The chain joins TRBV7-9 to TRBJ1-5; the D is unclear. Trimming cost V 3 bases and J 3 bases, with 6 bases left between them. CDR1 SEHNR and CDR2 FQNEAQ come from the germline V gene (reference sequence). The CDR3 runs to 13 residues. The CDR3 region has the DNA TGTGCCAGCAGCTTGGAGGTCAATCAGCCCCAGCATTTT. Encoded protein: CASSLEVNQPQHF.

The V gene is TRBV20-1, the J gene TRBJ1-5; D is undetermined. V gave up 3 bases and J gave up 6 bases, with 12 bases separating them. The germline CDR1 and CDR2 sequences are DFQATT and SNEGSKA (reference sequence). This CDR3 region has 13 residues. The CDR3, as DNA: TGCAGTGCTAGTATTCGGGGTAGTCAGCCCCAGCATTTT. Its translation is CSASIRGSQPQHF.

The chain employs TRBV15 and TRBJ1-2; TRBD1 matches at 8 bases. There are 15 residues in the CDR3. Germline CDR1 is LNHNV and CDR2 is YYDKDF (reference sequence). The V gene end was trimmed by 1 base and the J gene end by 4 bases; junction bases not matched to a gene: 5. The CDR3 DNA is TGTGCCACCAGCAGAGCTCAGGGGGCCGGCTATGGCTACACCTTC. It codes for CATSRAQGAGYGYTF.